This TCR beta chain was found in a study of shared clonotypes between healthy human individuals. This CDR3 is built from 15 residues. Per germline, CDR1 SGHNT and CDR2 YYREEE (reference sequence). Trimming pared 4 bases from V and 0 bases from J, leaving 11 bases between. This table comes from immunoSEQ multiplex PCR, and its TCRdb copy is limited to in-frame clones, with some not included. The profile shows millions of clones, just over 90% of them singletons. The clonotype comes from a man younger than 35 in good health. The sequencing input was naive CD4+ T cells sorted from blood. Documented subset: CD45RA+ positively selected. The chain carries TRBV5-4 and TRBJ1-3; a possible D gene is TRBD1 (5 bases). The CDR3 sequence is CASSPDGGSGNTIYF. The CDR3 DNA sequence: TGTGCCAGCAGCCCAGACGGGGGCTCTGGAAACACCATATATTTT. Full variable domain (missing parts from reference TRBV5-4 and TRBJ1-3): ETGVTQSPTHLIKTRGQQVTLRCSSQSGHNTVSWYQQALGQGPQFIFQYYREEENGRGNFPPRFSGLQFPNYSSELNVNALELDDSALYLCASSPDGGSGNTIYFGEGSWLTVV.